A single sample is the source of the 17 T cell receptor beta chains below, sequenced in a study of T cell responses to AZD1222 COVID-19 vaccine (dated by TCRdb to about 2021). The meaning of the sample's time point label: baseline before first vaccination. Library prep was done by the immunoSEQ multiplex PCR assay. TCRdb obtained this table from immuneACCESS and retained in-frame rearrangements with V and J assigned. These tables miss some clones; where compared with another copy, unresolved V genes account for less than half of the shortfall, and the remainder is unexplained. The sample table holds 150,000 to 200,000 clones, of which 75% to 90% were seen once. The leading ten clones occupy 2.6% of the sample. Sequenced material: peripheral blood, taken on day 0 of AZD1222 vaccination. Source of these receptors: an adult in good health.

The rearrangement uses TRBV25-1 and TRBJ2-2, with D tentatively TRBD2 (6 bases). The germline V and J ends were trimmed by 5 bases and 6 bases, with 13 bases remaining between them. The CDR3 totals 14 residues. From germline, CDR1 is MGHDK and CDR2 SYGVNS. Here the CDR3 DNA reads TGTGCCAGCAGTAACCGGGACTCCCCCGGGGAGCTGTTTTTT. Translated: CASSNRDSPGELFF.

This rearrangement joins TRBV6-5 to TRBJ2-7, with TRBD2 identical over 8 bases. The J segment lost 2 bases and the V segment lost 7 bases, leaving 7 bases of the junction unmatched. The CDR3 contains 14 residues. The germline V gene has CDR1 MNHEY and CDR2 SVGAGI. CDR3 nucleotides: TGTGCCAGCACGCGAGCGGGAGTCGCCTACGAGCAGTACTTC. This gives the protein CASTRAGVAYEQYF.

This clone was detected only a few times. The CDR3 nucleotides read TGTGCCAGCAGCTTGGTAGGCAGCTCTGGGGCCAACGTCCTGACTTTC. This translates into CASSLVGSSGANVLTF. V gene TRBV5-6 combines with J gene TRBJ2-6; D ambiguous. The CDR3 consists of 16 residues. Per germline, CDR1 SGHDT and CDR2 YYEEEE. The germline V and J ends were trimmed by 0 bases and 0 bases, with 7 bases remaining between them.

V and J are TRBV6-5 and TRBJ2-1; 8 nucleotides match TRBD1. CDR3 length equals 16 residues. The trim removed 2 bases at V and 9 bases at J, leaving 12 bases unmatched. Germline CDR1 reads MNHEY; CDR2 reads SVGAGI. Here the CDR3 DNA reads TGTGCCAGCAGTTACGGGTTGCAGGGGGCTTGGTCTGAGCAGTTCTTC. Its translation: CASSYGLQGAWSEQFF.

The gene calls are TRBV6-5 and TRBJ2-7; D unresolved. The CDR3 has 15 amino acids. Germline loops: CDR1 MNHEY, CDR2 SVGAGI. Trimming pared 0 bases from V and 2 bases from J, leaving 11 bases between. DNA of the CDR3: TGTGCCAGCAGTTACTCGAGGACGGAGACCTACGAGCAGTACTTC. Its protein is CASSYSRTETYEQYF.

The chain links TRBV3-1 (or the pseudogene TRBV3-2) to TRBJ2-7; 9 bases match TRBD1. The CDR3 runs 14 residues. The trim removed 4 bases at V and 2 bases at J, leaving 3 bases unmatched. Germline CDR1 and CDR2: LGHDT and YNNKEL (reference sequence). The CDR3 DNA follows: TGTGCCAGCAGCCTTCGGACAGGGGCCTACGAGCAGTACTTC. Amino acid sequence: CASSLRTGAYEQYF.

This chain uses TRBV2 with TRBJ1-5, with TRBD1 as a possible D gene (5 bases). Germline CDR1 and CDR2: SNHLY and FYNNEI. V gave up 5 bases and J gave up 3 bases, with 14 bases separating them. The CDR3 sequence is 15 residues long. The CDR3 sequence: CASSRHDRPNQPQHF. CDR3 nucleotides: TGTGCCAGCAGTCGGCATGACAGACCCAATCAGCCCCAGCATTTT.

The chain is built from TRBV6-5 and TRBJ1-1, with D maybe TRBD1 (5 bases). V was pared by 5 bases and J by 1 base, with 11 bases between. Germline assignment: CDR1 MNHEY and CDR2 SVGAGI. The CDR3 has 14 amino acids. Written as DNA, the CDR3 is TGTGCCAGCAGTCGCGGGGGGGGGAACACTGAAGCTTTCTTT. Translation gives CASSRGGGNTEAFF.

The rearrangement uses TRBV7-2 and TRBJ2-5; the D gene could be TRBD1 or TRBD2 (5 bases each). CDR1 is SGHTA and CDR2 is FQGNSA in the germline V gene. Trimming took 4 bases from V and 5 from J, leaving 14 bases between them. CDR3 size: 14 residues. In DNA, the CDR3 is TGTGCCAGCAGCTCCTCAGGGAGCCGGGAGACCCAGTACTTC. This translates into CASSSSGSRETQYF. Full variable domain (remainder filled in from reference TRBV7-2 and TRBJ2-5): GAGVSQSPSNKVTEKGKDVELRCDPISGHTALYWYRQSLGQGLEFLIYFQGNSAPDKSGLPSDRFSAERTGGSVSTLTIQRTQQEDSAVYLCASSSSGSRETQYFGPGTRLLVL.

The rearrangement uses TRBV5-1 and TRBJ2-7; D might be TRBD1 (5 bases). Germline CDR1 SGHRS, CDR2 YFSETQ. The CDR3 contains 14 residues. The V gene lost 5 bases and the J gene lost 2 bases, with 14 bases spanning the gap. CDR3 amino acids: CASRPFQGTYEQYF. In nucleotides, the CDR3 is TGCGCCAGCAGACCTTTTCAGGGAACCTACGAGCAGTACTTC.

This chain uses TRBV25-1 with TRBJ2-7; 7 bases line up with TRBD1. The CDR3 extends over 14 amino acids. Germline V lookup: CDR1 MGHDK, CDR2 SYGVNS. Trimming took 6 bases from V and 3 from J; bases not matched to a gene: 8. CDR3 nucleotides: TGTGCCAGCAGAGAGACAGGGCGCGGCTACGAGCAGTACTTC. This translates into CASRETGRGYEQYF.

The chain carries TRBV6-5 and TRBJ1-6, with D possibly being TRBD1 (6 bases). The germline gives CDR1 MNHEY, CDR2 SVGAGI. The CDR3 contains 15 residues. V was shortened by 8 bases and J by 2 bases, with 13 bases between the two germline ends. CDR3 protein: CASRTGRAYNSPLHF. The CDR3 DNA is TGTGCCAGCCGAACAGGGAGAGCCTATAATTCACCCCTCCACTTT.

In its sample, this clone was seen once. V gene TRBV7-9 combines with J gene TRBJ1-3, with 8 nucleotides matching TRBD1. Germline assignment: CDR1 SEHNR and CDR2 FQNEAQ (reference sequence). Trimming cost V 5 bases and J 4 bases; bases outside gene matches: 1. The CDR3 covers 13 residues. In DNA form, the CDR3 reads TGTGCCAGCAGCCGGGACAGGGGAAACACCATATATTTT. Protein product: CASSRDRGNTIYF.

The J gene is TRBJ1-3, the V gene TRBV30, with TRBD1 matching over 7 bases. The CDR3 contains 15 residues. Germline V gene data show CDR1 as GTSNPN and CDR2 as SVGIG (reference sequence). The trim removed 0 bases at V and 0 bases at J, leaving 2 bases unmatched. CDR3 bases: TGTGCCTGGAGTGTAAGGGGGCCCTCTGGAAACACCATATATTTT. This codes for CAWSVRGPSGNTIYF.

The chain has TRBV2 and TRBJ2-5, with D perhaps TRBD1 or TRBD2 (5 bases each). V was shortened by 11 bases and J by 4 bases, with 17 bases between the two germline ends. CDR1 and CDR2 from the germline V gene are SNHLY and FYNNEI. The CDR3 extends over 13 amino acids. In nucleotides, the CDR3 is TGTGCCTCTTCGAGCGGTAGGGGAGAGACCCAGTACTTC. Its protein is CASSSGRGETQYF.

This sequence joins TRBV2 and TRBJ2-5, with 7 bases that match TRBD2. Germline V CDR1 and CDR2: SNHLY, FYNNEI. The CDR3 totals 13 residues. V was clipped by 10 bases and J by 1 base; unmatched bases: 6. CDR3 nucleotide sequence: TGTGCCATCTGGGGGGGGGTCCAAGAGACCCAGTACTTC. Residues: CAIWGGVQETQYF.

CDR3 DNA sequence: TGCGCCAGCAATCGACAGGGGATCGACGAGCAGTACTTC. Translated, it gives CASNRQGIDEQYF. The chain recombines TRBV10-2 with TRBJ2-7, with 8 bases lining up with TRBD1. Germline V gene sequence: CDR1 WSHSY, CDR2 SAAADI. This CDR3 is built from 13 residues. The trim removed 7 bases at V and 5 bases at J, leaving 7 bases unmatched.